The 9 T cell receptor beta chains presented below share a single source sample, sequenced in a study of cytomegalovirus exposure and HLA in healthy donors. PCR was performed using 60 Vbeta and 13 Jbeta primers. Produced via immunoSEQ multiplex PCR; TCRdb's table is partial and in-frame only. Of 150,000 to 200,000 clones listed, nearly 80% are singletons. Material: PBMCs. The receptors stem from a woman aged 45-65 years in good health and CMV-seropositive.

The chain carries TRBV11-2 and TRBJ1-2; 12 positions match TRBD1. The CDR3 has 19 residues. J was trimmed by 1 base and V by 1 base; bases with no gene match: 10. The germline CDR1 and CDR2 sequences are SGHAT and FQNNGV. CDR3 in amino acids: CASSLGGTGGGPLNYGYTF. Here the CDR3 DNA reads TGTGCCAGCAGCTTAGGAGGGACAGGGGGCGGCCCCCTTAACTATGGCTACACCTTC.

CDR3 sequence (DNA): TGCGCCAGCAGCCAAGTCGGGCGGGGGGGCCCCCCCGGGGAGCTGTTTTTT. Its protein is CASSQVGRGGPPGELFF. The V call is TRBV4-3, the J call TRBJ2-2, with TRBD2 identical over 9 bases. Trimming took 1 base from V and 6 from J; bases not matched to a gene: 9. The CDR3 totals 17 residues. Germline CDR1 is LGHNA and CDR2 is YSLEER.

This chain joins TRBV28 and TRBJ1-1; D is possibly TRBD1 (6 bases). The CDR3 sequence is 15 residues long. Looked up from germline, CDR1 is MDHEN and CDR2 is SYDVKM. Trimming left V 1 base short and J 11 bases short, with 20 bases between. The CDR3 sequence is CASSLFVDRHYRAFF. CDR3 bases: TGTGCCAGCAGTTTATTCGTCGACAGGCACTACAGGGCTTTCTTT.

This clone was counted once. This chain uses TRBV7-2 with TRBJ2-4, with D perhaps matching TRBD1 (5 bases). This CDR3 is 14 amino acids long. The V gene lost 1 base and the J gene lost 7 bases, with 11 bases spanning the gap. The germline V gene encodes CDR1 SGHTA and CDR2 FQGNSA. The CDR3 region has the DNA TGTGCCAGCAGCTTAGTGAGGTCAGGGAACATTCAGTACTTC. Its translation is CASSLVRSGNIQYF.

This chain links TRBV29-1 with TRBJ2-5, with 7 bases that match TRBD2. Germline CDR1 SQVTM, CDR2 ANQGSEA. CDR3 length: 12 amino acids. V was pared by 7 bases and J by 5 bases, with 7 bases of the junction left unmatched. CDR3 loop: CSAGRQGETQYF. DNA of the CDR3: TGCAGCGCCGGGAGGCAGGGCGAGACCCAGTACTTC.

V is TRBV7-9 and J is TRBJ2-3; D ambiguous. There are 18 residues in the CDR3. Germline lookup yields CDR1 SEHNR and CDR2 FQNEAQ (reference sequence). V was clipped by 4 bases and J by 6 bases, with 26 bases between them. CDR3 amino acids: CASSSSTQQRKYGDTQYF. DNA of the CDR3: TGTGCCAGCAGCTCATCCACTCAACAGAGAAAGTATGGGGATACGCAGTATTTT. Variable domain in full (rest from reference TRBV7-9 and TRBJ2-3): DTGVSQNPRHKITKRGQNVTFRCDPISEHNRLYWYRQTLGQGPEFLTYFQNEAQLEKSRLLSDRFSAERPKGSFSTLEIQRTEQGDSAMYLCASSSSTQQRKYGDTQYFGPGTRLTVL.

The rearrangement uses TRBV11-2 and TRBJ2-2; 7 nucleotides agree with TRBD2. The CDR3 sequence is 16 residues long. Looked up from germline, CDR1 is SGHAT and CDR2 is FQNNGV. J gave up 4 bases and V 6 bases, and 11 bases lay outside the gene matches. CDR3 sequence reads: CASSPPAGFITGELFF. In DNA, the CDR3 is TGTGCCAGCAGTCCGCCAGCGGGATTCATCACCGGGGAGCTGTTTTTT.

The chain links TRBV9 to TRBJ2-7; D ambiguous. The CDR3 totals 14 residues. Germline loops: CDR1 SGDLS, CDR2 YYNGEE. Between the trimmed V and J ends, which lost 0 bases and 4 bases, there was a span of 11 bases. The CDR3 region is CASSVVLEAYEQYF. In DNA, the CDR3 is TGTGCCAGCAGCGTAGTTTTAGAAGCTTACGAGCAGTACTTC.

The rearrangement uses TRBV7-9 and TRBJ1-2; D gene uncertain. V shed 5 bases and J shed 5 bases, with 9 bases lying between them. The CDR3 has 12 amino acids. The germline V gene encodes CDR1 SEHNR and CDR2 FQNEAQ (reference sequence). The chain's CDR3 is CASSPPGYGYTF. CDR3 DNA sequence: TGTGCCAGCAGCCCCCCCGGGTATGGCTACACCTTC. Together with reference TRBV7-9 and TRBJ1-2, the CDR3 gives the full variable domain: DTGVSQNPRHKITKRGQNVTFRCDPISEHNRLYWYRQTLGQGPEFLTYFQNEAQLEKSRLLSDRFSAERPKGSFSTLEIQRTEQGDSAMYLCASSPPGYGYTFGSGTRLTVV.